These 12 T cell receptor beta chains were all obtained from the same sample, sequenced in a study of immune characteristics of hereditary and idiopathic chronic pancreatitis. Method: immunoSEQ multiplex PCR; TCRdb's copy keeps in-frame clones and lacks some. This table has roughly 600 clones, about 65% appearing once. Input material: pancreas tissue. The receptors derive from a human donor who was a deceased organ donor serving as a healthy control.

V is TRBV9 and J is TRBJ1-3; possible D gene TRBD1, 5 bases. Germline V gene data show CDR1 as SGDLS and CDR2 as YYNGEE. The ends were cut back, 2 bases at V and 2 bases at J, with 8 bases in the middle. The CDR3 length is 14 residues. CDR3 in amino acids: CASSVSRAGNTIYF. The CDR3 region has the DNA TGTGCCAGCAGCGTCTCCAGGGCTGGAAACACCATATATTTT. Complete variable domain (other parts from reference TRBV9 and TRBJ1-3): DSGVTQTPKHLITATGQRVTLRCSPRSGDLSVYWYQQSLDQGLQFLIQYYNGEERAKGNILERFSAQQFPDLHSELNLSSLELGDSALYFCASSVSRAGNTIYFGEGSWLTVV.

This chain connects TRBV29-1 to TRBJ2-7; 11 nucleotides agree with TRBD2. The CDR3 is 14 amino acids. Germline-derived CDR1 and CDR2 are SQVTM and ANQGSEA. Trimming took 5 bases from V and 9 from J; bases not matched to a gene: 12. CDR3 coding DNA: TGCAGCGTTTATGGGTTAGCGGGAGGGACATTGCAGTACTTC. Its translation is CSVYGLAGGTLQYF.

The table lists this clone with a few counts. The CDR3 spells CATSERQGSIYNEQFF. As DNA, the CDR3 is TGTGCCACCAGTGAAAGACAGGGGTCAATCTACAATGAGCAGTTCTTC. V is TRBV24-1 and J is TRBJ2-1, with TRBD1 matching 8 bases. The germline CDR1 and CDR2 sequences are KGHDR and SFDVKD. V shed 4 bases, J shed 3 bases, and the junction held 7 bases outside the gene matches. The CDR3 loop spans 16 amino acids.

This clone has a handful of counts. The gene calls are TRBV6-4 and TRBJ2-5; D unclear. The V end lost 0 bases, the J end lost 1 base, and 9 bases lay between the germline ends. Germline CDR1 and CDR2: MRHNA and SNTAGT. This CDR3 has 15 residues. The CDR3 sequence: CASSDSERSQETQYF. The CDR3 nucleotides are TGTGCCAGCAGTGACTCGGAGCGTAGCCAAGAGACCCAGTACTTC.

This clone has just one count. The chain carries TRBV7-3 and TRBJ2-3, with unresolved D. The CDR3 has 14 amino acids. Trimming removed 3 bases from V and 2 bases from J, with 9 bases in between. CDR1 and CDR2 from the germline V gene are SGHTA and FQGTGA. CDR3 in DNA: TGTGCCAGCAGCTTTGCGCCGGCCACAGATACGCAGTATTTT. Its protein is CASSFAPATDTQYF.

The CDR3 nucleotides read TGTGCCAGCAGTTACGCGGGGGGGCGTGGGGCCAACGTCCTGACTTTC. It encodes CASSYAGGRGANVLTF. V gene TRBV6-5 combines with J gene TRBJ2-6; 9 nucleotides match TRBD2. The junction had 2 bases not matched to a gene; V was cut back by 2 bases and J by 3 bases. The CDR3 runs to 16 residues. Per germline, CDR1 MNHEY and CDR2 SVGAGI.

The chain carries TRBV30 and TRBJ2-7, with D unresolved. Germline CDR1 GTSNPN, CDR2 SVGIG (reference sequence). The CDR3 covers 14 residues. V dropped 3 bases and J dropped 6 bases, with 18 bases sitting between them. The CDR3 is CAWRSPGSGGEQYF. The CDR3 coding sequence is TGTGCCTGGAGATCCCCCGGGTCAGGTGGCGAGCAGTACTTC.

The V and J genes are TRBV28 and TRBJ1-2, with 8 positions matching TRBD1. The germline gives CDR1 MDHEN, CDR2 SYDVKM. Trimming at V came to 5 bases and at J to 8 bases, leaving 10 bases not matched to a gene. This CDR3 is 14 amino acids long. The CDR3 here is CASSPAGQGKGYTF. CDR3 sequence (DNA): TGTGCCAGCAGTCCCGCCGGACAGGGTAAAGGCTACACCTTC.

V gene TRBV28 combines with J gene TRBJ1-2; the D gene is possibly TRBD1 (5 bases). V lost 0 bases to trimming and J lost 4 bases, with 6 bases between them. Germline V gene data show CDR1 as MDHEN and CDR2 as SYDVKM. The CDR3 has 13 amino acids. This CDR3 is CASSLWTAYGYTF. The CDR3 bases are TGTGCCAGCAGTTTATGGACAGCCTATGGCTACACCTTC.

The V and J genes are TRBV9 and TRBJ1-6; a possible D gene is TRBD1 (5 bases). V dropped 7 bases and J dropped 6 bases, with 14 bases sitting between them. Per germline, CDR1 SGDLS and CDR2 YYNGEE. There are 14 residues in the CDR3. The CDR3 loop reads CASSTAQGNSPLHF. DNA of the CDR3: TGTGCCAGCTCCACCGCGCAGGGTAATTCACCCCTCCACTTT.

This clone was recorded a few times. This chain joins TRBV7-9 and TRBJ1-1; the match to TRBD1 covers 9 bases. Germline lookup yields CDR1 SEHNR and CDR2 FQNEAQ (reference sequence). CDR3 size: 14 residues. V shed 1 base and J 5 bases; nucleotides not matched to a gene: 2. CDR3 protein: CASSLGDRETEAFF. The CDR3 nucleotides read TGTGCCAGCAGCTTAGGGGACAGGGAAACTGAAGCTTTCTTT.

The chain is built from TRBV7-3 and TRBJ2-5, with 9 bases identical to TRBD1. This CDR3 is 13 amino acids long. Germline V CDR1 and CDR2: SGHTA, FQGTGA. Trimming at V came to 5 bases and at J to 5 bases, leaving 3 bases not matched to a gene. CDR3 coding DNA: TGTGCCAGCAGCCCGGGACAGGGTGAGACCCAGTACTTC. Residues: CASSPGQGETQYF. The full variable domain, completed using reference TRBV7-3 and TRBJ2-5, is GAGVSQTPSNKVTEKGKYVELRCDPISGHTALYWYRQSLGQGPEFLIYFQGTGAADDSGLPNDRFFAVRPEGSVSTLKIQRTERGDSAVYLCASSPGQGETQYFGPGTRLLVL.